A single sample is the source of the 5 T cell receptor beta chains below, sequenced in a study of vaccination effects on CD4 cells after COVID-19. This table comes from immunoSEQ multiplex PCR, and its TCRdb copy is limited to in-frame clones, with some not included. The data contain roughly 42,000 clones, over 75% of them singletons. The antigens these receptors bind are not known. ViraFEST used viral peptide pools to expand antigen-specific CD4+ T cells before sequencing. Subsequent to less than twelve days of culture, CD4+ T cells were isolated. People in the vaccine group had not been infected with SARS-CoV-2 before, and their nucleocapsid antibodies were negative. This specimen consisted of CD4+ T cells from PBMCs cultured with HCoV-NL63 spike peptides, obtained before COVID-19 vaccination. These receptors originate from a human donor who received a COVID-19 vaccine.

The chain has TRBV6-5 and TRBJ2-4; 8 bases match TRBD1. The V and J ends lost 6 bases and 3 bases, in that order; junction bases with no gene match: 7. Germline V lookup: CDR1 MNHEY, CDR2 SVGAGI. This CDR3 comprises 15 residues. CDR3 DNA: TGTGCCAGCAGCCCGACAGGGGATATCAAAAACATTCAGTACTTC. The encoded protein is CASSPTGDIKNIQYF.

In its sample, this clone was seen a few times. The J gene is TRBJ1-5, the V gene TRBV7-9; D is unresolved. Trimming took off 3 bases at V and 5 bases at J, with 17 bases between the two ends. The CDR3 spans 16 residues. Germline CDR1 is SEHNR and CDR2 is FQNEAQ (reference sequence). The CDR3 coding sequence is TGTGCCAGCAGCTTGGAAGCGTGGGGTCCCCATCAGCCCCAGCATTTT. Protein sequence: CASSLEAWGPHQPQHF.

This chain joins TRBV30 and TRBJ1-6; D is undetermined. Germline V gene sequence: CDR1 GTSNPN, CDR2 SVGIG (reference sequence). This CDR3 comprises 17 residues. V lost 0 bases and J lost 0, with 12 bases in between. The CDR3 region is CAWSVARTDSYNSPLHF. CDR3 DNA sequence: TGTGCCTGGAGTGTAGCACGAACCGACTCCTATAATTCACCCCTCCACTTT.

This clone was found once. This chain's CDR3 is CASSQTSFETQYF. DNA for the CDR3: TGTGCCAGCAGCCAGACTAGCTTTGAGACCCAGTACTTC. The chain links TRBV7-3 to TRBJ2-5; TRBD2 matches at 7 bases. The V segment lost 5 bases and the J segment 5 bases; nucleotides outside the gene matches: 5. CDR3 length: 13 residues. Germline lookup yields CDR1 SGHTA and CDR2 FQGTGA.

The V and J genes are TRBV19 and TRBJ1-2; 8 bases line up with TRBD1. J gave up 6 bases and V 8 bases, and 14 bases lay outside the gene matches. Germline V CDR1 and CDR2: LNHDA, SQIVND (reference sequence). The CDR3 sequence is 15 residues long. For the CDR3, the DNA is TGTGCCAGTCGATCGACGGACAGGGTACTCAATGGCTACACCTTC. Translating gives CASRSTDRVLNGYTF.